The rows below give T cell receptor beta chains drawn from one sample of a study of blood T cells in healthy people across ages. TCRdb fed the 5' RACE reads into MiXCR, producing one record per CDR3 protein. The sample holds 1.4 million to 1.5 million distinct CDR3 sequences; 42% are singletons and the top ten take around 8%. The sample comprised blood. These receptors were taken from a woman under 30 in good health. Both conserved end residues are part of each CDR3. A D gene is named only where the DNA matches it firmly. The size entry is marked missing in some rows and otherwise reads once, few, many or a size class.

D	V	size	J	CDR3	DNA
TRBD2	TRBV20-1	-	TRBJ2-7	CSASFGAGVDNEQYF	TGCAGTGCTAGCTTTGGCGCGGGGGTAGACAATGAGCAGTACTTC
-	TRBV6-1	-	TRBJ1-4	CASSSSWATNEKLFF	TGTGCCAGCAGCTCCTCATGGGCAACTAATGAAAAACTGTTTTTT
TRBD2	TRBV12-3/TRBV12-4	few	TRBJ2-7	CASSEGAGAMYEQYF	TGTGCCAGCAGCGAAGGGGCGGGAGCGATGTACGAGCAGTACTTC
TRBD1	TRBV6-6	-	TRBJ1-2	CASISRDRVGYGYTF	TGTGCCAGCATCAGCCGGGACAGGGTCGGATATGGCTACACCTTC
TRBD2	TRBV20-1	-	TRBJ2-7	CSASHGLVYEQYF	TGCAGTGCTAGCCACGGACTAGTCTACGAGCAGTACTTC
-	TRBV20-1	-	TRBJ2-2	CSAANGVIDPGELFF	TGCAGTGCTGCGAATGGAGTCATAGATCCCGGGGAGCTGTTTTTT
-	TRBV20-1	-	TRBJ2-7	CSARARRTSSYNEQYF	TGCAGTGCCCGAGCAAGGCGGACTTCTTCCTACAATGAGCAGTACTTC
-	TRBV7-2	few	TRBJ2-1	CASSFREGNEQFF	TGTGCCAGCAGCTTTCGGGAAGGCAATGAGCAGTTCTTC
-	TRBV7-9	many	TRBJ1-2	CASSLDHLDGYTF	TGTGCCAGCAGCTTAGATCATCTGGATGGCTACACCTTC
-	TRBV6-1	-	TRBJ2-6	CASRVTASGTSSGANVLTF	TGTGCCAGCAGGGTAACCGCGTCCGGAACCTCCTCTGGGGCCAACGTCCTGACTTTC
-	TRBV6-1	-	TRBJ1-2	CASSDSGGNGYTF	TGTGCCAGCAGTGATTCGGGGGGGAACGGCTACACCTTC
-	TRBV3-1	-	TRBJ2-1	CASSHTLTGLGNEQFF	TGTGCCAGCAGCCACACCCTCACGGGGCTTGGGAATGAGCAGTTCTTC
-	TRBV5-1	-	TRBJ2-1	CASRQTGSSYNEQFF	TGCGCCAGCAGGCAGACAGGATCCTCCTACAATGAGCAGTTCTTC
-	TRBV5-1	few	TRBJ1-1	CASSLATGPNTEAFF	TGCGCCAGCAGCTTGGCCACAGGACCGAACACTGAAGCTTTCTTT
-	TRBV4-1	few	TRBJ1-3	CASSQEGNTIYF	TGCGCCAGCAGCCAAGAGGGAAACACCATATATTTT
-	TRBV3-1	-	TRBJ1-6	CASSEGLLGSYNSPLHF	TGTGCCAGCAGCGAAGGACTCCTAGGCTCCTATAATTCACCCCTCCACTTT
-	TRBV29-1	-	TRBJ2-7	CSVATNRVPYYEQYF	TGCAGCGTTGCCACTAACAGGGTTCCCTATTACGAGCAGTACTTC
TRBD2	TRBV7-2	-	TRBJ2-3	CASSSGFTSGLSTDTQYF	TGTGCCAGCAGCTCGGGTTTTACTAGCGGTCTAAGCACAGATACGCAGTATTTT
TRBD2	TRBV4-1	-	TRBJ2-1	CASSQRLAAGGTNEQFF	TGCGCCAGCAGCCAACGCCTGGCAGCGGGAGGGACCAATGAGCAGTTCTTC